This T cell receptor (beta chain) is drawn from a study of blood T cell repertoires in COVID-19 (TCRdb year 2020). At the level of the whole study: The collaborator samples originated in the United States, Italy and Spain and spanned the acute and convalescent phases of COVID-19. The material from the prospective study consisted of cDNA or gDNA derived from T cells, B-cell-depleted T cells, or PBMCs. Subjects who had been exposed to COVID-19, were actively infected with it, or had recovered from it provided the deeply sampled blood TCRbeta repertoires that made up the dataset. The repertoires were released in a freely available public database intended as a resource for research on the immune response to SARS-CoV-2. The samples were drawn from two sources: the first 160 participants of the ongoing ImmuneRACE study, and fewer than 1,500 subjects contributed by 6 global collaborators. The sample metadata nearly always contained a de-identified subject ID, COVID-19 status, age in years and sex. Where HLA class I and class II types were available, the types were taken from metadata supplied by the sample provider, not from assay-based typing. Overall results and qualifications from the work: The quantity of clinical and demographic metadata differed by source and by participant and was supplied without curation.

Each collaborating institution followed its own protocols to collect whole blood in K2EDTA tubes. For TCRbeta analysis, collaborator samples were shipped as frozen whole blood, as isolated PBMCs, or as DNA extracted from either sample type. About this clone: The antigen this receptor binds is unknown. Base qualities are missing; no much larger clone stands one base away.

TCRbeta CDR3 regions were amplified from genomic DNA using the immunoSEQ Assay, a bias-controlled multiplex PCR. Per the source publication's procedure: Nucleated cell counts per sample were estimated from amplification of reference gene primers within the assay. Sequence reads were collapsed and filtered to measure the absolute abundance of every unique TCRbeta CDR3 rearrangement. For each sample, productive Simpson clonality was calculated as the square root of Simpson's diversity index over productive rearrangements. TCRdb's version of the immuneACCESS table is confined to in-frame rearrangements and falls short of the full clone set. An unresolved V gene accounts for under half of the shortfall where checked; the remainder is of unknown origin. V and J calls and clone size are as listed in that table; D and trimming were resolved from the DNA. In all, the sample holds about 250,000 clones, and approximately 85% of those were seen once. The ten largest account for about 4% of the sample.

The source of this sequence is a man in his forties or fifties with acute or convalescent COVID-19. Sequencing was performed on peripheral blood.

The CDR3 protein: CASSQAEDFPPYEQYF. The nucleotides are TGTGCCAGCAGCCAAGCAGAGGACTTTCCCCCCTACGAGCAGTACTTC. Recombination joined TRBV14 with TRBJ2-7; the D gene is perhaps TRBD2, from 5 matching bases. Counted from cysteine to phenylalanine, this CDR3 has 16 amino acids. Only the CDR3 region is kept as DNA, spanning 48 bases read in frame from base 1. Trimming at the junction amounts to 1 base on V and 2 bases on J, and the germline ends lie 15 bases apart. In the germline V gene, CDR1 corresponds to SGHDN and CDR2 to FVKESK.